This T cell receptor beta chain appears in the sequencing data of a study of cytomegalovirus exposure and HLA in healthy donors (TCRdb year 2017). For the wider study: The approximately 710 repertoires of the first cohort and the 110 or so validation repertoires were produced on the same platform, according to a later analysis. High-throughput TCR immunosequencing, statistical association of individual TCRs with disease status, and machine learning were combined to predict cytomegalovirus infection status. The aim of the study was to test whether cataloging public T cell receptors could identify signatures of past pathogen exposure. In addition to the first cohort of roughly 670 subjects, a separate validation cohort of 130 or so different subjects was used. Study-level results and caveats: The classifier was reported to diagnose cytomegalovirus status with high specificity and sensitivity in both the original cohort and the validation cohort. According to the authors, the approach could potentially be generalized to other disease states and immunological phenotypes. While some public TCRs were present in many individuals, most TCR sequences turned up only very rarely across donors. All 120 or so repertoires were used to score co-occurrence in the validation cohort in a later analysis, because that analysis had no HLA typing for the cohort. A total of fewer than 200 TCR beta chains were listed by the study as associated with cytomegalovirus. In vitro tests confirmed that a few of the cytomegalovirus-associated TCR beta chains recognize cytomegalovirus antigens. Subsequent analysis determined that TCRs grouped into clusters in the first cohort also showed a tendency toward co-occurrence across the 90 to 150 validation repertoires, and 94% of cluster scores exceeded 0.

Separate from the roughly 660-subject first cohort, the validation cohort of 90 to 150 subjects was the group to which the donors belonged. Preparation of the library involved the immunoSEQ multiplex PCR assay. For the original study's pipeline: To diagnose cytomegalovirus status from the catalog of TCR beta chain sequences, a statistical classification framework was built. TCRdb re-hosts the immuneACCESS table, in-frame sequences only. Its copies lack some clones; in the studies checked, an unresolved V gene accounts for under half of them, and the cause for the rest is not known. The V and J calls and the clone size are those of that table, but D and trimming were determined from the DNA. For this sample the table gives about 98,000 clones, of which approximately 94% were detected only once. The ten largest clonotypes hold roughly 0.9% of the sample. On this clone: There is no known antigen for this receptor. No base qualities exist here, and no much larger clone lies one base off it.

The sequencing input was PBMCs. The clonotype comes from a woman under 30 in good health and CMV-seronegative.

For the CDR3, the sequence is CASSANRVDEQFF. The base sequence is TGTGCCAGCAGCGCGAACAGGGTCGATGAGCAGTTCTTC. The chain is assembled from TRBV9 and TRBJ2-1; the D region possibly corresponds to TRBD1 (6 bases align). The germline V gene yields SGDLS for CDR1 and YYNGEE for CDR2. Spanning cysteine to phenylalanine, the CDR3 consists of 13 amino acids. Just the 39-base CDR3 DNA is kept, in frame starting at base 1. At the junction V is shortened by 3 bases and J by 8 bases, with 12 bases in between. Reference TRBV9 and TRBJ2-1 genes cover what lies past the CDR3, so the full variable domain is DSGVTQTPKHLITATGQRVTLRCSPRSGDLSVYWYQQSLDQGLQFLIQYYNGEERAKGNILERFSAQQFPDLHSELNLSSLELGDSALYFCASSANRVDEQFFGPGTRLTVL.